The rows below give T cell receptor beta chains drawn from one sample of a study of shared T cell receptors in the human thymus. Sequencing used immunoSEQ multiplex PCR; TCRdb keeps in-frame clones, though not all of them. Of some 700,000 clones detected, 80% to 90% appear once; the ten largest clones hold around 0.0094%. This sample also belongs to another study, concerning human thymus T cells.

The sequencing input was thymocytes. All receptors derive from a girl under three years old with a congenital heart defect. Both conserved end residues are part of each CDR3. D genes are given only for firm matches. Some rows have no size entry. The others give once, few or many, or a class for an expanded clone.

CDR3: CASSQDARGSAEAFF; DNA: TGCGCCAGCAGCCAAGATGCCAGGGGAAGCGCTGAAGCTTTCTTT; V: TRBV4-1; size: few; D: -; J: TRBJ1-1
CDR3: CASSLGDRPNTEAFF; DNA: TGTGCCAGCAGCTTGGGGGACAGGCCCAACACTGAAGCTTTCTTT; V: TRBV5-6; size: -; D: TRBD1; J: TRBJ1-1
CDR3: CASSRTGLAGATKNLNEQFF; DNA: TGTGCCAGCAGCCGAACAGGACTAGCGGGGGCTACGAAAAACCTTAATGAGCAGTTCTTC; V: TRBV14; size: -; D: TRBD2; J: TRBJ2-1
CDR3: CASSRRTGGTDTQYF; DNA: TGCGCCAGCAGCCGGAGGACAGGGGGGACAGATACGCAGTATTTT; V: TRBV5-1; size: -; D: TRBD1; J: TRBJ2-3
CDR3: CATSRHRQLPYEQYF; DNA: TGTGCCACCAGCAGACACCGACAGCTCCCCTACGAGCAGTACTTC; V: TRBV15; size: -; D: -; J: TRBJ2-7
CDR3: CASSFRGKLFF; DNA: TGTGCCAGCAGTTTCAGAGGAAAACTGTTTTTT; V: TRBV6-5; size: -; D: -; J: TRBJ1-4
CDR3: CASSQGHRGPPTGNTIYF; DNA: TGTGCCAGCAGCCAAGGACACAGGGGGCCCCCCACTGGAAACACCATATATTTT; V: TRBV14; size: -; D: TRBD1; J: TRBJ1-3
CDR3: CATSGKTSTDTQYF; DNA: TGTGCCACCAGCGGCAAAACATCCACAGATACGCAGTATTTT; V: TRBV15; size: once; D: -; J: TRBJ2-3
CDR3: CSVVWQGPRIDTQYF; DNA: TGCAGCGTAGTGTGGCAGGGCCCGAGGATAGATACGCAGTATTTT; V: TRBV29-1; size: -; D: -; J: TRBJ2-3
CDR3: CASSALAGETSSYNEQFF; DNA: TGTGCCAGCAGTGCACTAGCGGGGGAGACGAGCTCCTACAATGAGCAGTTCTTC; V: TRBV6-4; size: -; D: TRBD2; J: TRBJ2-1
CDR3: CASITPGQEAFF; DNA: TGTGCCAGCATCACCCCGGGACAGGAGGCTTTCTTT; V: TRBV6-5; size: -; D: TRBD1; J: TRBJ1-1
CDR3: CSVDRRGTSGGRYTDTQYF; DNA: TGCAGCGTTGACCGCCGCGGGACTAGCGGGGGACGATACACAGATACGCAGTATTTT; V: TRBV29-1; size: -; D: TRBD2; J: TRBJ2-3
CDR3: CASSLSRREGSIAEAFF; DNA: TGCGCCAGCAGCTTGAGTCGGAGGGAGGGAAGTATCGCTGAAGCTTTCTTT; V: TRBV5-1; size: -; D: -; J: TRBJ1-1
CDR3: CASSVGTAYGYTF; DNA: TGTGCCAGCAGCGTAGGGACAGCCTATGGCTACACCTTC; V: TRBV9; size: -; D: -; J: TRBJ1-2
CDR3: CATSRRTPGPSISPATNEKLFF; DNA: TGTGCCACCAGCAGACGTACCCCAGGTCCCAGTATTTCCCCTGCAACTAATGAAAAACTGTTTTTT; V: TRBV15; size: -; D: -; J: TRBJ1-4
CDR3: CASRGSVLTEAFF; DNA: TGTGCCAGTAGGGGGAGTGTCCTCACTGAAGCTTTCTTT; V: TRBV19; size: -; D: -; J: TRBJ1-1
CDR3: CASSEFLGRPYGYTF; DNA: TGCGCCAGCAGTGAATTTTTAGGCAGGCCTTATGGCTACACCTTC; V: TRBV10-2; size: once; D: -; J: TRBJ1-2
CDR3: CASSQNLRSSGTEAFF; DNA: TGTGCCAGCTCACAAAACCTTCGGAGTAGCGGCACTGAAGCTTTCTTT; V: TRBV18; size: -; D: -; J: TRBJ1-1
CDR3: CASGDSPGLYGYTF; DNA: TGCGCCAGCGGGGACAGTCCCGGCCTATATGGCTACACCTTC; V: TRBV10-2; size: -; D: TRBD1; J: TRBJ1-2
CDR3: CAVLAGGITDTQYF; DNA: TGTGCCGTTCTTGCGGGGGGGATCACAGATACGCAGTATTTT; V: TRBV27; size: -; D: TRBD2; J: TRBJ2-3
CDR3: CASSQDGSLIEGNTEAFF; DNA: TGCGCCAGCAGCCAAGATGGGTCCCTGATCGAGGGGAACACTGAAGCTTTCTTT; V: TRBV4-1; size: -; D: -; J: TRBJ1-1
CDR3: CASSQDYRGYEQYF; DNA: TGCGCCAGCAGCCAAGATTACAGGGGCTACGAGCAGTACTTC; V: TRBV4-1; size: once; D: TRBD1; J: TRBJ2-7
CDR3: CASSQVPGQAVNEKLFF; DNA: TGCGCCAGCAGCCAAGTCCCAGGACAGGCCGTTAATGAAAAACTGTTTTTT; V: TRBV4-3; size: once; D: TRBD1; J: TRBJ1-4
CDR3: CASSFRSGGADTQYF; DNA: TGCGCCAGCAGCTTCAGGAGCGGGGGGGCGGATACGCAGTATTTT; V: TRBV5-1; size: -; D: TRBD2; J: TRBJ2-3
CDR3: CASSHGTEAFF; DNA: TGCGCCAGCAGCCACGGGACTGAAGCTTTCTTT; V: TRBV4-1; size: -; D: -; J: TRBJ1-1
CDR3: CASSFRKPKVADTQYF; DNA: TGCGCCAGCAGCTTTAGAAAGCCGAAAGTCGCAGATACGCAGTATTTT; V: TRBV5-1; size: -; D: -; J: TRBJ2-3
CDR3: CATWTGVLETQYF; DNA: TGTGCCACCTGGACAGGGGTTTTAGAGACCCAGTACTTC; V: TRBV10-3; size: -; D: TRBD1; J: TRBJ2-5
CDR3: CASSSNGEGLGNTGELFF; DNA: TGCGCCAGCAGCTCCAATGGGGAGGGGCTCGGGAACACCGGGGAGCTGTTTTTT; V: TRBV5-1; size: -; D: TRBD2; J: TRBJ2-2
CDR3: CAWNDEEHSPLHF; DNA: TGTGCCTGGAACGATGAGGAGCATTCACCCCTCCACTTT; V: TRBV30; size: -; D: -; J: TRBJ1-6
CDR3: CASRGQGAQSYTF; DNA: TGTGCCAGCAGAGGACAGGGGGCGCAAAGCTACACCTTC; V: TRBV9; size: -; D: TRBD1; J: TRBJ1-2
CDR3: CASSQERQGPYEQYF; DNA: TGTGCCAGCAGCCAAGAAAGACAGGGTCCCTACGAGCAGTACTTC; V: TRBV4-2; size: -; D: TRBD1; J: TRBJ2-7
CDR3: CASSEGQLPTRDTQYF; DNA: TGTGCCAGCAGTGAAGGGCAGCTACCGACAAGGGATACGCAGTATTTT; V: TRBV6-1; size: -; D: -; J: TRBJ2-3
CDR3: CASSPTVNEKLFF; DNA: TGTGCCAGCAGCCCGACAGTTAATGAAAAACTGTTTTTT; V: TRBV5-8; size: -; D: -; J: TRBJ1-4
CDR3: CASSLEVASGNTIYF; DNA: TGCGCCAGCAGCTTGGAAGTAGCCTCTGGAAACACCATATATTTT; V: TRBV5-1; size: -; D: -; J: TRBJ1-3
CDR3: CASRPSSGGINEQYF; DNA: TGTGCCAGCCGCCCGTCTAGCGGGGGTATCAACGAGCAGTACTTC; V: TRBV6-5; size: -; D: TRBD2; J: TRBJ2-7
CDR3: CASSLASNRGQGPGQPQHF; DNA: TGTGCCAGCAGCTTAGCGTCAAACCGGGGACAGGGGCCCGGTCAGCCCCAGCATTTT; V: TRBV7-9; size: -; D: TRBD1; J: TRBJ1-5
CDR3: CASRSDRPEAFF; DNA: TGTGCCAGCAGGTCCGACAGGCCTGAAGCTTTCTTT; V: TRBV27; size: once; D: -; J: TRBJ1-1
CDR3: CASSESVSGGALNQPQHF; DNA: TGTGCCAGCAGTGAATCGGTTTCGGGGGGCGCGCTAAATCAGCCCCAGCATTTT; V: TRBV2; size: -; D: -; J: TRBJ1-5
CDR3: CASSPGHQPQHF; DNA: TGTGCCAGCTCACCGGGGCATCAGCCCCAGCATTTT; V: TRBV18; size: -; D: -; J: TRBJ1-5
CDR3: CASSLDPLGAGNTIYF; DNA: TGTGCCAGCAGTTTAGACCCCCTTGGAGCTGGAAACACCATATATTTT; V: TRBV2; size: -; D: -; J: TRBJ1-3
CDR3: CASGPARGGENYGYTF; DNA: TGCGCCAGCGGTCCGGCGAGGGGAGGGGAAAACTATGGCTACACCTTC; V: TRBV5-1; size: once; D: -; J: TRBJ1-2
CDR3: CASSLRGPRGTEAFF; DNA: TGTGCCAGTAGTCTCAGGGGGCCGAGGGGCACTGAAGCTTTCTTT; V: TRBV19; size: -; D: TRBD1; J: TRBJ1-1